The 24 T cell receptor beta chains listed next were all sequenced from one sample in a study of blood T cell repertoires in COVID-19. Repertoires were generated with immunoSEQ multiplex PCR, while TCRdb's copy carries only in-frame clones and drops some. Of over 200,000 clones in the sample, 80% to 85% were seen once. Sequencing was performed on peripheral blood. These receptors came from a human donor in a cohort sampled during active COVID-19.

This clone occurred a few times. The V gene is TRBV19, the J gene TRBJ1-1, with no clear D. Germline CDR1 reads LNHDA; CDR2 reads SQIVND (reference sequence). The CDR3 length is 13 residues. Between the trimmed V and J ends, which lost 3 bases and 2 bases, there was a span of 7 bases. The CDR3 DNA sequence: TGTGCCAGTAGTATGTCGGTCAACACTGAAGCTTTCTTT. Translation: CASSMSVNTEAFF.

The rearrangement links TRBV20-1 to TRBJ1-1; 10 positions agree with TRBD1. Germline CDR1 reads DFQATT; CDR2 reads SNEGSKA (reference sequence). The CDR3 sequence is 11 residues long. V gave up 2 bases and J gave up 11 bases; unmatched junction bases: 2. CDR3: CSARRGQGAFF. For the CDR3, the DNA is TGCAGTGCTAGACGGGGACAGGGGGCTTTCTTT.

A note on this clone: The junction differs from germline at one of its ends, possibly a read error. The J gene is TRBJ2-7, the V gene TRBV9; 15 positions match TRBD2. The germline CDR1 and CDR2 sequences are SGDLS and YYNGEE. The CDR3 is 13 amino acids. The DNA for the CDR3 is TGTGCCAGCAGCCCCCGGACTAGCGGGAGGGTGCACTTC. This encodes CASSPRTSGRVHF.

The chain has TRBV6-4 and TRBJ2-3; 8 bases are shared with TRBD2. Germline lookup yields CDR1 MRHNA and CDR2 SNTAGT. This CDR3 comprises 16 residues. The J segment lost 0 bases and the V segment lost 3 bases, leaving 5 bases of the junction unmatched. The CDR3: CASSELAVWSTDTQYF. CDR3 in DNA: TGTGCCAGCAGTGAACTAGCGGTCTGGAGCACAGATACGCAGTATTTT.

This chain uses TRBV5-6 with TRBJ1-2; no definite D call. The V gene lost 0 bases and the J gene lost 4 bases, with 7 bases spanning the gap. The CDR3 runs to 13 residues. Germline V gene data show CDR1 as SGHDT and CDR2 as YYEEEE. In nucleotides, the CDR3 is TGTGCCAGCAGCTTGGGGCATTTCTATGGCTACACCTTC. Its translation is CASSLGHFYGYTF.

V gene TRBV2 combines with J gene TRBJ2-7, with TRBD1 identical over 7 bases. The V and J ends lost 8 bases and 4 bases, in that order; junction bases with no gene match: 11. Germline V gene sequence: CDR1 SNHLY, CDR2 FYNNEI. This CDR3 is 14 amino acids long. The CDR3 is CASLGTANRYEQYF. CDR3 nucleotides: TGTGCCAGCCTGGGGACAGCGAATAGATACGAGCAGTACTTC.

In its sample, this clone ranks as medium-sized. V and J are TRBV27 and TRBJ1-5, with D unresolved. V lost 5 bases and J 0 bases, leaving 8 bases between the germline ends. CDR1 and CDR2 from the germline V gene are MNHEY and SMNVEV (reference sequence). CDR3 size: 14 residues. The chain's CDR3 is CASSERYSNQPQHF. In DNA form, the CDR3 reads TGTGCCAGCAGTGAGCGATATAGCAATCAGCCCCAGCATTTT.

The chain links TRBV19 to TRBJ1-5; D remains unclear. The CDR3 extends over 10 amino acids. V was trimmed by 8 bases and J by 5 bases, leaving 4 bases between them. The germline gives CDR1 LNHDA, CDR2 SQIVND (reference sequence). Written as DNA, the CDR3 is TGTGCCAGTGGCCATCAGCCCCAGCATTTT. It encodes CASGHQPQHF.

This clone was seen a handful of times. This chain joins TRBV6-5 and TRBJ1-1; D might be TRBD1 (6 bases). Germline CDR1 is MNHEY and CDR2 is SVGAGI. The V gene lost 8 bases and the J gene lost 0 bases, with 16 bases spanning the gap. CDR3 length: 15 amino acids. The CDR3 DNA sequence: TGTGCCAGCTGCATACAGGGTTTCGTGAACACTGAAGCTTTCTTT. It yields the protein CASCIQGFVNTEAFF.

The chain carries TRBV5-6 and TRBJ2-7; D remains unclear. V was cut by 0 bases and J by 3 bases, with 16 bases left in between. Germline-derived CDR1 and CDR2 are SGHDT and YYEEEE. CDR3 length equals 16 residues. The DNA of the CDR3 is TGTGCCAGCAGCTTGGAGCCGCAGGAAATGAACTACGAGCAGTACTTC. Protein: CASSLEPQEMNYEQYF.

In this sample, this clone turned up once. The chain uses TRBV6-2 or TRBV6-3 and TRBJ1-1; no firm D call. Germline V gives CDR1 MNHEY, CDR2 SVGEGT. V lost 1 base and J 2 bases, leaving 14 bases between the germline ends. The CDR3 has 16 amino acids. CDR3 protein: CASSYLPRVRNTEAFF. CDR3 DNA: TGTGCCAGCAGTTACTTGCCGCGGGTTAGAAACACTGAAGCTTTCTTT.

This chain links TRBV7-2 with TRBJ2-2; 7 bases line up with TRBD2. There are 14 residues in the CDR3. J lost 6 bases, V lost 4 bases, and 5 bases had no gene match. The V gene's germline CDR1 is SGHTA and CDR2 FQGNSA. The CDR3 region has the DNA TGTGCCAGCAGCTGGACTAGAACGTCCGGGGAGCTGTTTTTT. This sequence encodes CASSWTRTSGELFF. Full variable domain (outside the CDR3, taken from reference TRBV7-2 and TRBJ2-2): GAGVSQSPSNKVTEKGKDVELRCDPISGHTALYWYRQSLGQGLEFLIYFQGNSAPDKSGLPSDRFSAERTGGSVSTLTIQRTQQEDSAVYLCASSWTRTSGELFFGEGSRLTVL.

This chain connects TRBV5-4 to TRBJ2-4, with TRBD2 as a possible D gene (6 bases). Trimming pared 1 base from V and 6 bases from J, leaving 14 bases between. This CDR3 contains 15 residues. The germline gives CDR1 SGHNT, CDR2 YYREEE (reference sequence). DNA of the CDR3: TGTGCCAGCAGCTTGTATGGTGGGGGAGGAAACATTCAGTACTTC. Amino acids: CASSLYGGGGNIQYF.

CDR3 sequence reads: CASSLAGNYGYTF. CDR3 sequence (DNA): TGTGCCAGCAGTTTAGCAGGGAACTATGGCTACACCTTC. V is TRBV27 and J is TRBJ1-2; D possibly corresponds to TRBD1 (5 bases). V was clipped by 2 bases and J by 2 bases, with 6 bases between them. CDR3 length equals 13 residues. Germline CDR1 reads MNHEY; CDR2 reads SMNVEV (reference sequence).

The rearrangement links TRBV5-1 to TRBJ1-1; tentatively, D is TRBD1 (6 bases). V lost 0 bases, J lost 1 base, and 10 bases lay in between. Germline loops: CDR1 SGHRS, CDR2 YFSETQ. This CDR3 contains 15 residues. The chain's CDR3 is CASSLGVTGNTEAFF. The CDR3 DNA sequence: TGCGCCAGCAGCTTGGGTGTGACAGGGAACACTGAAGCTTTCTTT.

The chain uses TRBV6-2 or TRBV6-3 and TRBJ2-7; 7 bases are shared with TRBD2. Germline V gene lookup returns CDR1 MNHEY and CDR2 SVGEGT. J lost 1 base, V lost 4 bases, and 13 bases had no gene match. This CDR3 spans 17 amino acids. The CDR3 spells CASSWPARLAVSYEQYF. The CDR3 nucleotides are TGTGCCAGCAGTTGGCCGGCCAGGCTAGCGGTATCCTACGAGCAGTACTTC.

This sequence joins TRBV27 and TRBJ2-1; D is possibly TRBD2 (5 bases). V was clipped by 8 bases and J by 3 bases, with 11 bases between them. Germline V gene sequence: CDR1 MNHEY, CDR2 SMNVEV (reference sequence). This CDR3 region has 13 residues. The CDR3 DNA follows: TGTGCCAGCGGCCCCGGGATCTACAATGAGCAGTTCTTC. This sequence encodes CASGPGIYNEQFF.

The V call is TRBV5-6, the J call TRBJ2-7, with 8 nucleotides matching TRBD1. The length of the CDR3 is 15 residues. V trimming: 1 base; J trimming: 6 bases; junction bases outside the gene matches: 9. The V gene's germline CDR1 is SGHDT and CDR2 YYEEEE. CDR3 residues: CASSLIGTGGFEQYF. As DNA, the CDR3 is TGTGCCAGCAGCTTGATCGGGACAGGTGGTTTCGAGCAGTACTTC.

The chain joins TRBV6-2 or TRBV6-3 to TRBJ2-2; 7 positions match TRBD2. CDR3 length: 15 amino acids. The V gene end was trimmed by 1 base and the J gene end by 1 base; junction bases not matched to a gene: 0. Germline CDR1 MNHEY, CDR2 SVGEGT. The CDR3 is CASSYWGGNTGELFF. CDR3 in DNA: TGTGCCAGCAGTTACTGGGGGGGGAACACCGGGGAGCTGTTTTTT.

V usage is TRBV27 and J usage is TRBJ2-1; TRBD1 aligns across 10 bases. V lost 5 bases, J lost 13 bases, and 8 bases stayed unmatched. Germline-derived CDR1 and CDR2 are MNHEY and SMNVEV (reference sequence). The CDR3 runs 13 residues. CDR3 protein: CASSPDRGNGQFF. The CDR3 coding sequence is TGTGCCAGCAGTCCGGACAGGGGGAATGGTCAGTTCTTC.

In nucleotides, the CDR3 is TGCGCCAGCAGCCAACTCCTAGCGGGAGGGCACAATGAGCAGTTCTTC. This codes for CASSQLLAGGHNEQFF. The chain employs TRBV4-3 and TRBJ2-1, with 12 bases matching TRBD2. The CDR3 is 16 residues long. V shed 2 bases, J shed 5 bases, and the junction held 4 bases outside the gene matches. Germline lookup yields CDR1 LGHNA and CDR2 YSLEER.

The rearrangement uses TRBV19 and TRBJ1-1; D is unclear. CDR1 is LNHDA and CDR2 is SQIVND in the germline V gene (reference sequence). V lost 2 bases and J lost 10, with 11 bases in between. The CDR3 totals 12 residues. The CDR3 DNA is TGTGCCAGTAGTATACCGGGGAAGCCAGCTTTCTTT. Translation gives CASSIPGKPAFF.

The chain uses TRBV5-1 and TRBJ2-7; 15 bases match TRBD2. The CDR3 sequence is 17 residues long. CDR1 is SGHRS, CDR2 YFSETQ, per germline. V trimming: 4 bases; J trimming: 6 bases; junction bases outside the gene matches: 11. The CDR3 DNA follows: TGCGCCAGCAGCCGACGGACTAGCGGGAGGGCAATGGGCGAGCAGTACTTC. Its protein is CASSRRTSGRAMGEQYF.

The CDR3 region is CASTHRAGQVYEQYF. The CDR3 DNA sequence: TGTGCCAGCACTCACAGAGCGGGACAAGTATACGAGCAGTACTTC. The V and J genes are TRBV6-6 and TRBJ2-7; TRBD2 might be the D (7 bases). Trimming pared 7 bases from V and 4 bases from J, leaving 20 bases between. The CDR3 length is 15 residues. Germline lookup yields CDR1 MNHNY and CDR2 SVGAGI (reference sequence).